The 15 T cell receptor beta chains given below trace back to one sample, sequenced in a study of cytomegalovirus exposure and HLA in healthy donors. Researchers ran the PCR with 60 Vbeta and 13 Jbeta primers. Profiling relied on immunoSEQ multiplex PCR, and the TCRdb table lists in-frame clones only, not all of them. Here the sample spans approximately 170,000 clones, over 80% being singletons. Sequencing was done on a sample of PBMCs. The receptor set was obtained from a male donor in good health and CMV-seronegative.

The chain employs TRBV5-1 and TRBJ2-7, with 8 bases that match TRBD1. Trimming cost V 1 base and J 4 bases; bases outside gene matches: 13. CDR1 and CDR2 from the germline V gene are SGHRS and YFSETQ. CDR3 length: 17 amino acids. In DNA, the CDR3 is TGCGCCAGCAGCTTGACGTACCCCGGGACAGGCTTATACGAGCAGTACTTC. This encodes CASSLTYPGTGLYEQYF.

This clone was observed a few times. The V and J genes are TRBV5-1 and TRBJ1-1; TRBD1 agrees at 7 bases. The trim removed 0 bases at V and 5 bases at J, leaving 7 bases unmatched. Germline V gene lookup returns CDR1 SGHRS and CDR2 YFSETQ. The CDR3 runs 15 residues. CDR3 region: CASSLGDSPVTEAFF. The CDR3 DNA follows: TGCGCCAGCAGCTTGGGGGACAGTCCTGTGACTGAAGCTTTCTTT.

This clone was recorded only once. The gene calls are TRBV29-1 and TRBJ1-4; D gene unclear. Trimming took 0 bases from V and 8 from J, leaving 4 bases between them. This CDR3 has 11 residues. From germline, CDR1 is SQVTM and CDR2 ANQGSEA. The DNA of the CDR3 is TGCAGCGTTGAAGAGGCAGAAAAACTGTTTTTT. Encoded protein: CSVEEAEKLFF.

V gene TRBV7-8 combines with J gene TRBJ1-1, with unresolved D. CDR1 SGHVS and CDR2 FQNEAQ come from the germline V gene. V lost 1 base and J lost 4, with 7 bases in between. The CDR3 contains 13 residues. The CDR3 spells CASSLVEATEAFF. The CDR3 DNA sequence: TGTGCCAGCAGCTTAGTGGAGGCCACTGAAGCTTTCTTT.

The chain couples TRBV5-1 to TRBJ2-3; 10 bases fit TRBD2. This CDR3 has 14 amino acids. The V and J ends lost 7 bases and 8 bases, in that order; junction bases with no gene match: 10. Germline V lookup: CDR1 SGHRS, CDR2 YFSETQ. CDR3 nucleotides: TGCGCCAGCTCAGCGGCCAGCGGGGGGGCTACGCAGTATTTT. Amino acid sequence: CASSAASGGATQYF.

V and J are TRBV19 and TRBJ2-6; possibly TRBD2 for D (5 bases). The CDR3 has 15 residues. V was cut by 7 bases and J by 1 base, with 11 bases left in between. In germline, CDR1 is LNHDA, CDR2 SQIVND (reference sequence). CDR3 residues: CASTQPGSGANVLTF. CDR3 in DNA: TGTGCCAGTACCCAACCGGGGTCTGGGGCCAACGTCCTGACTTTC. The complete variable domain, with remaining parts taken from reference TRBV19 and TRBJ2-6, reads DGGITQSPKYLFRKEGQNVTLSCEQNLNHDAMYWYRQDPGQGLRLIYYSQIVNDFQKGDIAEGYSVSREKKESFPLTVTSAQKNPTAFYLCASTQPGSGANVLTFGAGSRLTVL.

This clone was seen a handful of times. The chain recombines TRBV11-2 with TRBJ2-7, with 11 bases matching TRBD1. The V gene end was trimmed by 0 bases and the J gene end by 1 base; junction bases not matched to a gene: 11. Germline CDR1 SGHAT, CDR2 FQNNGV. CDR3 length equals 19 residues. The CDR3 region has the DNA TGTGCCAGCAGCTTAGACGGGACAGGGGGATTAAGTTCTTCCTACGAGCAGTACTTC. Its protein is CASSLDGTGGLSSSYEQYF.

The chain is built from TRBV5-1 and TRBJ1-2; D not resolved. The ends were cut back, 7 bases at V and 8 bases at J, with 15 bases in the middle. The CDR3 spans 12 residues. The germline V gene has CDR1 SGHRS and CDR2 YFSETQ. The CDR3 region is CASYSPLTGYTF. DNA of the CDR3: TGCGCCAGCTACAGCCCACTTACGGGCTACACCTTC.

The rearrangement links TRBV7-9 to TRBJ2-7; 10 nucleotides line up with TRBD2. The CDR3 is 15 amino acids. Trimming at V came to 6 bases and at J to 6 bases, leaving 11 bases not matched to a gene. The germline V gene encodes CDR1 SEHNR and CDR2 FQNEAQ (reference sequence). The CDR3 DNA reads as TGTGCCAGCAGTCAAGCTAGCGGGGGTGTGTTCGAGCAGTACTTC. Protein sequence: CASSQASGGVFEQYF.

The chain has TRBV7-6 and TRBJ2-7, with 7 positions matching TRBD1. Germline V gene data show CDR1 as SGHVS and CDR2 as FNYEAQ. CDR3 size: 14 residues. The J segment lost 0 bases and the V segment lost 5 bases, leaving 4 bases of the junction unmatched. In DNA form, the CDR3 reads TGTGCCAGCAGCGCCGGGGACAGCTCCTACGAGCAGTACTTC. Translated: CASSAGDSSYEQYF.

This chain links TRBV6-1 with TRBJ2-3; 12 positions agree with TRBD2. The CDR3 sequence is 16 residues long. CDR1 MNHNS and CDR2 SASEGT come from the germline V gene. V lost 0 bases to trimming and J lost 4 bases; unmatched junction nucleotides: 2. CDR3 loop: CASSEALAGGADTQYF. The CDR3 DNA is TGTGCCAGCAGTGAAGCCCTAGCGGGGGGGGCAGATACGCAGTATTTT.

The chain is built from TRBV5-6 and TRBJ2-3; perhaps TRBD1 as D (6 bases). The germline V and J ends were trimmed by 2 bases and 4 bases, with 20 bases remaining between them. Per germline, CDR1 SGHDT and CDR2 YYEEEE. This CDR3 has 17 residues. The CDR3 DNA reads as TGTGCCAGCAGCTTTCGAACCGGGACAAGATCCCCAGATACGCAGTATTTT. Encoded protein: CASSFRTGTRSPDTQYF.

The chain recombines TRBV6-5 with TRBJ2-5; 7 bases line up with TRBD1. The CDR3 is 15 amino acids. Germline-derived CDR1 and CDR2 are MNHEY and SVGAGI. The V and J ends lost 0 bases and 4 bases, in that order; junction bases with no gene match: 5. CDR3 in DNA: TGTGCCAGCAGTTACTCAGGGGGCGTTGCAGAGACCCAGTACTTC. Its translation: CASSYSGGVAETQYF.

The rearrangement uses TRBV19 and TRBJ2-1, with 7 nucleotides matching TRBD2. The length of the CDR3 is 13 residues. Per the germline V gene, CDR1 is LNHDA and CDR2 is SQIVND (reference sequence). Trimming took 5 bases from V and 6 from J; bases not matched to a gene: 4. The CDR3 reads CASSLGGVNEQFF. The CDR3 bases are TGTGCCAGTAGTTTGGGGGGGGTCAATGAGCAGTTCTTC.

The CDR3 nucleotides are TGTGCCAGCAGCATACTAGGGACAACCACTCATAGCAATCAGCCCCAGCATTTT. Residues: CASSILGTTTHSNQPQHF. J is TRBJ1-5 and V is TRBV2; D is possibly TRBD1 (6 bases). The CDR3 length is 18 residues. Germline CDR1 and CDR2: SNHLY and FYNNEI. V shed 6 bases and J shed 0 bases, with 21 bases lying between them.